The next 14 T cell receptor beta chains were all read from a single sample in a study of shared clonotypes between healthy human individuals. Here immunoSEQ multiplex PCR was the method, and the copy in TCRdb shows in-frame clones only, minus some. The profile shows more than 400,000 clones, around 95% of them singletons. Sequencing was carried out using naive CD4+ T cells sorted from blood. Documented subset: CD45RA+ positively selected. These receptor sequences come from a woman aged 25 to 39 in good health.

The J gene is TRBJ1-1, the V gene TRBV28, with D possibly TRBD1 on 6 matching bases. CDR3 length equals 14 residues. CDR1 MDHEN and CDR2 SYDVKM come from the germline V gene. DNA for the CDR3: TGTGCTCACAAACTCCGGGACATGAACACTGAAGCTTTCTTT. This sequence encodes CAHKLRDMNTEAFF. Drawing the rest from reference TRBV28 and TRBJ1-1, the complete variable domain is DVKVTQSSRYLVKRTGEKVFLECVQDMDHENMFWYRQDPGLGLRLIYFSYDVKMKEKGDIPEGYSVSREKKERFSLILESASTNQTSMYLCAHKLRDMNTEAFFGQGTRLTVV.

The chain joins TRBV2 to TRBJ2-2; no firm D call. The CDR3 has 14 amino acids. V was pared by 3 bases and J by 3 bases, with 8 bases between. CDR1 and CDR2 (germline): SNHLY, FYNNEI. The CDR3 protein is CASSDQTYTGELFF. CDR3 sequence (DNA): TGTGCCAGCAGTGACCAGACCTACACCGGGGAGCTGTTTTTT.

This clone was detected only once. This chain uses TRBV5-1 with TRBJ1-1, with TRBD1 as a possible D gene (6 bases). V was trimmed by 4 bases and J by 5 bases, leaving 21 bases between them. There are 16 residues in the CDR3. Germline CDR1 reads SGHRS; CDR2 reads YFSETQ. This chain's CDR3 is CASSETGVGGTTEAFF. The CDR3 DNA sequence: TGCGCCAGCAGCGAAACAGGCGTAGGTGGGACAACTGAAGCTTTCTTT. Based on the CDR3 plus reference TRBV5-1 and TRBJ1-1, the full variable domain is KAGVTQTPRYLIKTRGQQVTLSCSPISGHRSVSWYQQTPGQGLQFLFEYFSETQRNKGNFPGRFSGRQFSNSRSEMNVSTLELGDSALYLCASSETGVGGTTEAFFGQGTRLTVV.

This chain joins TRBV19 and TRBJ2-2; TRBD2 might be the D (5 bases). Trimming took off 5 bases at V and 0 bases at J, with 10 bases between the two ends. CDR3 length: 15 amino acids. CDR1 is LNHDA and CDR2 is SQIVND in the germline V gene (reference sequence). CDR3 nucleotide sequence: TGTGCCAGTAGTCGACGGGGAACGAACACCGGGGAGCTGTTTTTT. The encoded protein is CASSRRGTNTGELFF.

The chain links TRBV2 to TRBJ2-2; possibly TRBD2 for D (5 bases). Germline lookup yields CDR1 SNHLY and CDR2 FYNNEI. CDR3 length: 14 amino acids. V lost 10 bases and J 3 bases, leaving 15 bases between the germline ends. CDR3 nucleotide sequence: TGTGCCATCCGGCGGACTCCCGACACCGGGGAGCTGTTTTTT. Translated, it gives CAIRRTPDTGELFF.

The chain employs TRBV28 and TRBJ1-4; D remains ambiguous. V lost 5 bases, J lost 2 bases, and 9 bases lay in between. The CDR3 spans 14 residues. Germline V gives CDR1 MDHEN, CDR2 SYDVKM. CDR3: CASSLRNTNEKLFF. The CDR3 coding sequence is TGTGCCAGCAGTCTGCGGAACACTAATGAAAAACTGTTTTTT.

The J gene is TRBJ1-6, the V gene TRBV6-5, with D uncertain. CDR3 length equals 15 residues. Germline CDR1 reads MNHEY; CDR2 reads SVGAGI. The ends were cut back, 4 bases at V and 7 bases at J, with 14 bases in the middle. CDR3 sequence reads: CASSFGQEGNSPLHF. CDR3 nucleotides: TGTGCCAGCAGTTTTGGGCAGGAAGGGAATTCACCCCTCCACTTT.

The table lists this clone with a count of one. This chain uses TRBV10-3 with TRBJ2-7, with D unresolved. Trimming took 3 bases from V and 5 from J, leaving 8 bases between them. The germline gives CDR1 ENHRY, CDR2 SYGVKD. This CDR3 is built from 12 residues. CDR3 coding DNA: TGTGCCATCAGTGATTTTCTCCACGAGCAGTACTTC. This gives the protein CAISDFLHEQYF.

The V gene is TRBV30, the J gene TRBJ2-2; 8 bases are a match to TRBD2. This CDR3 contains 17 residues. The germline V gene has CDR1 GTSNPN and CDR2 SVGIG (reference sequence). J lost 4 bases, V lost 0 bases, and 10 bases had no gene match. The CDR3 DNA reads TGTGCCTGGAGTGTACTAGGTGCGGGAGGAGTCACCGGGGAGCTGTTTTTT. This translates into CAWSVLGAGGVTGELFF.

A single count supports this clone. The CDR3 loop reads CAISVGAAADEQYF. In DNA form, the CDR3 reads TGTGCCATCAGTGTAGGGGCCGCCGCCGACGAGCAGTACTTC. The J gene is TRBJ2-7, the V gene TRBV10-3, with D possibly TRBD1 on 5 matching bases. V gave up 4 bases and J gave up 5 bases, with 15 bases separating them. This CDR3 spans 14 amino acids. CDR1 ENHRY and CDR2 SYGVKD come from the germline V gene.

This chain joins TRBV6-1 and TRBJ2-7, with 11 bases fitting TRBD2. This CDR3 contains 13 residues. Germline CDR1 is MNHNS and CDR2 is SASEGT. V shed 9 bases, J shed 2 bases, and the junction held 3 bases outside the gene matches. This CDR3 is CASRGLAAYEQYF. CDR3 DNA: TGTGCCAGTAGGGGACTAGCGGCCTACGAGCAGTACTTC.

The CDR3 loop is CASSQRRMGLEAFF. The CDR3 region has the DNA TGTGCCAGCAGCCAACGGCGGATGGGGTTGGAAGCTTTCTTT. The J gene is TRBJ1-1, the V gene TRBV13, with no clear D. CDR1 and CDR2 (germline): PRHDT, FYEKMQ (reference sequence). This CDR3 is 14 amino acids long. The V end was cut by 5 bases, the J end by 8 bases, with 18 bases between. Supplemented by reference TRBV13 and TRBJ1-1, the full variable domain reads AAGVIQSPRHLIKEKRETATLKCYPIPRHDTVYWYQQGPGQDPQFLISFYEKMQSDKGSIPDRFSAQQFSDYHSELNMSSLELGDSALYFCASSQRRMGLEAFFGQGTRLTVV.

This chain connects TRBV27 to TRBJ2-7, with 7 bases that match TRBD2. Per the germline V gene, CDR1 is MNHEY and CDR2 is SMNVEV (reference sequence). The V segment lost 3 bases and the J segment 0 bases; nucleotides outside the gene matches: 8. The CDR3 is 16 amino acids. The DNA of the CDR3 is TGTGCCAGCAGTTTCCGCCCTAGCGGTAGCTCCTACGAGCAGTACTTC. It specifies CASSFRPSGSSYEQYF.

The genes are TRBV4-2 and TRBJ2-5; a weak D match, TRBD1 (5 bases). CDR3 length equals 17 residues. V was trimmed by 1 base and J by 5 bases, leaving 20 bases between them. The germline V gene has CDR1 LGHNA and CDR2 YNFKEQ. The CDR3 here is CASSQGSDTSGSETQYF. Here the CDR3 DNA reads TGTGCCAGCAGCCAAGGGTCGGACACCTCCGGCTCGGAGACCCAGTACTTC.